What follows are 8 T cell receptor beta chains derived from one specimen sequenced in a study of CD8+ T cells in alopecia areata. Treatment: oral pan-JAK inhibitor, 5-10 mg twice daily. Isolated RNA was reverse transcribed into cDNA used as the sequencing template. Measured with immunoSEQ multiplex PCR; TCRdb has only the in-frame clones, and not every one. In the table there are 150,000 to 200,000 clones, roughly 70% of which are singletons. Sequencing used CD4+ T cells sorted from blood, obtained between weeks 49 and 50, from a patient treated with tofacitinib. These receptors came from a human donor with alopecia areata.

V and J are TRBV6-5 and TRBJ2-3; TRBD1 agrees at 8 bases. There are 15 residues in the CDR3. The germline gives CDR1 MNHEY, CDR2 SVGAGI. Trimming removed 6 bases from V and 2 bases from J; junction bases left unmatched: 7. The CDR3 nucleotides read TGTGCCAGCAGACCGACAGGGGTCCCCACAGATACGCAGTATTTT. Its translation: CASRPTGVPTDTQYF.

The CDR3 here is CASSPQMGNGYTF. The CDR3 bases are TGTGCCAGCAGCCCTCAGATGGGTAATGGCTACACCTTC. The rearrangement joins TRBV2 to TRBJ1-2, with D uncertain. Germline V CDR1 and CDR2: SNHLY, FYNNEI. This CDR3 is 13 amino acids long. Trimming removed 6 bases at V and 6 bases at J, with 14 bases between.

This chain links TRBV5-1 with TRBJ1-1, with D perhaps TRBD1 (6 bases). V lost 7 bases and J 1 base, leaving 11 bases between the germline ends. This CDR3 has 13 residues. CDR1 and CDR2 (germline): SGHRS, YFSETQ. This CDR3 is CASGQGTNTEAFF. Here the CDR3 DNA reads TGCGCCAGCGGCCAGGGGACGAACACTGAAGCTTTCTTT.

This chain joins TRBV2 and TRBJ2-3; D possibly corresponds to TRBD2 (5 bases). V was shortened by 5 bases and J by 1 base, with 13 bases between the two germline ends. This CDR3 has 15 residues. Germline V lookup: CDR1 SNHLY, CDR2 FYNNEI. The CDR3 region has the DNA TGTGCCAGCAGTTCAACCAGCGGTGGCACAGATACGCAGTATTTT. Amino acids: CASSSTSGGTDTQYF. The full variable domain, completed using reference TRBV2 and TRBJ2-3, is EPEVTQTPSHQVTQMGQEVILRCVPISNHLYFYWYRQILGQKVEFLVSFYNNEISEKSEIFDDQFSVERPDGSNFTLKIRSTKLEDSAMYFCASSSTSGGTDTQYFGPGTRLTVL.

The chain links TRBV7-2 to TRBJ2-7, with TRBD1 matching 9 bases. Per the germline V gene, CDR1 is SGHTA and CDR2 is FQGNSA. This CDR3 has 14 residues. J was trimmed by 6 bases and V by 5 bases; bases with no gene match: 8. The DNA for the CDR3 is TGTGCCAGCAGCGTCGGGACAGGGCATCCCGAGCAGTACTTC. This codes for CASSVGTGHPEQYF.

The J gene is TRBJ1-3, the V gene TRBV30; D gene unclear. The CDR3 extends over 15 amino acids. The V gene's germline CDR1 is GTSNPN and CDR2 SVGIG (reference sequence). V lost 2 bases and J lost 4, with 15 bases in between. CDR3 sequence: CAWSIPRFVGNTIYF. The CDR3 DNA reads TGTGCCTGGAGTATCCCCAGGTTTGTCGGAAACACCATATATTTT.

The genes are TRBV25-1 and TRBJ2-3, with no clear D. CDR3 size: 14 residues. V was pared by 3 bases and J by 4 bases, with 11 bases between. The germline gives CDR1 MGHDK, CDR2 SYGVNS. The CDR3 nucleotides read TGTGCCAGCAGTGACTTTGCTTCCCCAGATACGCAGTATTTT. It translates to CASSDFASPDTQYF. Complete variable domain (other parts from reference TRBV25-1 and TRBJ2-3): EADIYQTPRYLVIGTGKKITLECSQTMGHDKMYWYQQDPGMELHLIHYSYGVNSTEKGDLSSESTVSRIRTEHFPLTLESARPSHTSQYLCASSDFASPDTQYFGPGTRLTVL.

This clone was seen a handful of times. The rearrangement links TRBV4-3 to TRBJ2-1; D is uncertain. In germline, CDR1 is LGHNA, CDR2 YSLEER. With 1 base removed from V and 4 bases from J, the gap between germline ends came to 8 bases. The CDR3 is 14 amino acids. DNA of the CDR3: TGCGCCAGCAGCCAAGGGATCGATTACAATGAGCAGTTCTTC. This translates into CASSQGIDYNEQFF.